Each of the 29 T cell receptor beta chains below was sequenced from the same sample in a study of T-cell reconstitution after alpha-beta-depleted transplantation in children. Unique molecular identifiers were incorporated during preparation of the TCRbeta library. TCRdb reprocessed the PCR reads with MiXCR, giving one entry per CDR3 protein. The data show about 400,000 distinct CDR3 sequences, under 20% seen once. The sample was PBMCs, mostly from graft donor cells, taken 360 days after TCRalphabeta/CD19-depleted stem cell transplant. These receptors came from a boy younger than two who had a stem cell transplant for Wiskott-Aldrich syndrome, so the T cells may come from the graft donor.

The sample holds a few counts of this clonotype. The CDR3 reads CASSGDRGGWPQHF. For the CDR3, the DNA is TGTGCCAGCAGTGGGGACAGGGGGGGATGGCCCCAGCATTTT. V usage is TRBV12-3 or TRBV12-4 and J usage is TRBJ1-5; 11 bases match TRBD1. V was clipped by 5 bases and J by 9 bases; unmatched bases: 6. The CDR3 covers 14 residues.

This clonotype was observed a handful of times. The rearrangement joins TRBV10-3 to TRBJ2-7; 8 bases fit TRBD2. V shed 1 base and J 3 bases; nucleotides not matched to a gene: 17. CDR3 length equals 19 residues. Per germline, CDR1 ENHRY and CDR2 SYGVKD. The CDR3 reads CAISEWGRGEAGVHYEQYF. CDR3 nucleotide sequence: TGTGCCATCAGTGAGTGGGGCAGGGGAGAAGCGGGAGTCCACTACGAGCAGTACTTC.

This clonotype has a handful of counts. The chain combines TRBV12-3 or TRBV12-4 with TRBJ1-2; possibly TRBD1 for D (5 bases). Trimming cost V 2 bases and J 4 bases, with 8 bases left between them. The CDR3 has 13 amino acids. The CDR3 DNA reads as TGTGCCAGCAGTTTAATAGACAGCTATGGCTACACCTTC. This codes for CASSLIDSYGYTF.

CDR3 nucleotide sequence: TGCAGTGCTAGAGATCCTGGGGTGAATCAGCCCCAGCATTTT. This codes for CSARDPGVNQPQHF. The V gene is TRBV20-1, the J gene TRBJ1-5; the D is unclear. The V gene lost 0 bases and the J gene lost 4 bases, with 10 bases spanning the gap. This CDR3 is built from 14 residues. The germline gives CDR1 DFQATT, CDR2 SNEGSKA (reference sequence).

The chain uses TRBV7-9 and TRBJ2-1; D might be TRBD1 or TRBD2, each matching 5 bases. The germline V gene encodes CDR1 SEHNR and CDR2 FQNEAQ (reference sequence). CDR3 length: 14 residues. V lost 3 bases, J lost 4 bases, and 10 bases lay in between. CDR3: CASSFGGRYNEQFF. For the CDR3, the DNA is TGTGCCAGCAGCTTTGGGGGACGGTACAATGAGCAGTTCTTC. Variable domain in full (rest from reference TRBV7-9 and TRBJ2-1): DTGVSQNPRHKITKRGQNVTFRCDPISEHNRLYWYRQTLGQGPEFLTYFQNEAQLEKSRLLSDRFSAERPKGSFSTLEIQRTEQGDSAMYLCASSFGGRYNEQFFGPGTRLTVL.

This clonotype was observed a handful of times. The chain has TRBV5-1 and TRBJ2-7, with TRBD1 matching over 8 bases. V lost 7 bases, J lost 5 bases, and 8 bases stayed unmatched. The CDR3 totals 13 residues. Per the germline V gene, CDR1 is SGHRS and CDR2 is YFSETQ. The CDR3 loop reads CASGRGPKDEQYF. CDR3 nucleotides: TGCGCCAGCGGCAGGGGGCCAAAAGACGAGCAGTACTTC.

This chain joins TRBV18 and TRBJ2-5; D not resolved. CDR3 length: 13 amino acids. Germline-derived CDR1 and CDR2 are KGHSH and LQKENI. V shed 2 bases and J shed 5 bases, with 9 bases lying between them. The CDR3 region has the DNA TGTGCCAGCTCACCATGGAAACCTGAGACCCAGTACTTC. This translates into CASSPWKPETQYF.

The chain recombines TRBV7-6 with TRBJ2-2; no clear D. CDR1 and CDR2 (germline): SGHVS, FNYEAQ. This CDR3 is 14 amino acids long. Trimming left V 6 bases short and J 0 bases short, with 8 bases between. CDR3 coding DNA: TGTGCCAGCAGATCGGCCCCGAACACCGGGGAGCTGTTTTTT. The encoded protein is CASRSAPNTGELFF. Filled out from reference TRBV7-6 and TRBJ2-2, the complete variable domain reads GAGVSQSPRYKVTKRGQDVALRCDPISGHVSLYWYRQALGQGPEFLTYFNYEAQQDKSGLPNDRFSAERPEGSISTLTIQRTEQRDSAMYRCASRSAPNTGELFFGEGSRLTVL.

This clonotype has ten or more counts. The chain carries TRBV10-3 and TRBJ2-1; TRBD2 matches at 8 bases. CDR3 length equals 14 residues. V lost 7 bases and J lost 1; bases outside the gene matches: 3. Germline-derived CDR1 and CDR2 are ENHRY and SYGVKD. The CDR3 DNA sequence: TGTGCCATCAAGGCGGGAGGATCCTACAATGAGCAGTTCTTC. Translated: CAIKAGGSYNEQFF.

This clonotype was counted a few times. The chain couples TRBV18 to TRBJ2-2, with D perhaps TRBD2 (5 bases). Germline V gives CDR1 KGHSH, CDR2 LQKENI. Trimming took 8 bases from V and 9 from J, leaving 13 bases between them. CDR3 length: 12 amino acids. CDR3: CASHPGRRELFF. The CDR3 DNA is TGTGCCAGCCACCCGGGGAGACGGGAGCTGTTTTTT.

J is TRBJ2-1 and V is TRBV5-1, with 11 bases fitting TRBD2. The CDR3 extends over 20 amino acids. V lost 6 bases to trimming and J lost 0 bases; unmatched junction nucleotides: 17. CDR1 SGHRS and CDR2 YFSETQ come from the germline V gene. The CDR3 nucleotides read TGCGCCAGCAACAGGGACGGGACTAGCGGCCCATTGAGCTCCTACAATGAGCAGTTCTTC. The encoded protein is CASNRDGTSGPLSSYNEQFF.

The gene calls are TRBV5-1 and TRBJ2-5; D is perhaps TRBD2 (6 bases). The V and J ends lost 6 bases and 4 bases respectively, with 19 bases between them. The CDR3 is 15 residues long. Germline lookup yields CDR1 SGHRS and CDR2 YFSETQ. This chain's CDR3 is CASMLGLPRGETQYF. The DNA for the CDR3 is TGCGCCAGCATGCTGGGACTGCCCCGAGGAGAGACCCAGTACTTC. The full variable domain, with the rest looked up from reference TRBV5-1 and TRBJ2-5, is KAGVTQTPRYLIKTRGQQVTLSCSPISGHRSVSWYQQTPGQGLQFLFEYFSETQRNKGNFPGRFSGRQFSNSRSEMNVSTLELGDSALYLCASMLGLPRGETQYFGPGTRLLVL.

The chain joins TRBV15 to TRBJ2-3; 11 bases line up with TRBD2. The CDR3 sequence is 20 residues long. V was clipped by 1 base and J by 4 bases; unmatched bases: 16. CDR1 is LNHNV and CDR2 is YYDKDF in the germline V gene (reference sequence). Here the CDR3 reads CATSRGPGLAEGLGADTQYF. CDR3 nucleotide sequence: TGTGCCACCAGCAGAGGCCCGGGACTAGCGGAAGGATTGGGAGCAGATACGCAGTATTTT.

This clonotype occurred a few times. The V call is TRBV5-4, the J call TRBJ2-7, with 13 bases lining up with TRBD2. This CDR3 is built from 20 residues. With 1 base clipped from V and 2 bases from J, the junction kept 15 bases outside the gene matches. Looked up from germline, CDR1 is SGHNT and CDR2 is YYREEE (reference sequence). This CDR3 reads CASSLRAGTSGTHSPYEQYF. DNA of the CDR3: TGTGCCAGCAGCTTGCGGGCCGGGACTAGCGGGACCCATTCCCCCTACGAGCAGTACTTC.

The gene calls are TRBV12-3 or TRBV12-4 and TRBJ2-5; D unresolved. The length of the CDR3 is 13 residues. The V end lost 3 bases, the J end lost 1 base, and 6 bases lay between the germline ends. The DNA for the CDR3 is TGTGCCAGCAGTTTCGAAAGCCAAGAGACCCAGTACTTC. It codes for CASSFESQETQYF.

The chain carries TRBV12-3 or TRBV12-4 and TRBJ2-7; D is undetermined. The ends were cut back, 2 bases at V and 4 bases at J, with 9 bases in the middle. The CDR3 spans 13 residues. The CDR3 nucleotides are TGTGCCAGCAGTTTAAGAGGCATGTACGAGCAGTACTTC. It codes for CASSLRGMYEQYF.

The table lists this clonotype with many counts. The chain carries TRBV11-3 and TRBJ2-2, with 9 nucleotides matching TRBD2. Per the germline V gene, CDR1 is SGHNT and CDR2 is YENEEA. The J segment lost 3 bases and the V segment lost 5 bases, leaving 4 bases of the junction unmatched. The CDR3 covers 15 residues. This CDR3 reads CASSPGTSYTGELFF. DNA for the CDR3: TGTGCCAGCAGCCCGGGGACTAGCTACACCGGGGAGCTGTTTTTT.

This clonotype was observed a single time. One end of the junction is discordant with germline, which a read error may explain. The rearrangement links TRBV12-3 or TRBV12-4 to TRBJ2-2, with D possibly TRBD2 on 5 matching bases. CDR3 length: 13 amino acids. CDR3 in DNA: TGTGCCAGCAATTTAGGTGGGAGCGGGGAGCTGTTTTTT. This codes for CASNLGGSGELFF.

This clonotype was seen more than once but under ten times. V gene TRBV7-2 combines with J gene TRBJ2-3; D assignment may be TRBD1 or TRBD2 (5 bases each). V was clipped by 5 bases and J by 5 bases, with 14 bases between them. Looked up from germline, CDR1 is SGHTA and CDR2 is FQGNSA. This CDR3 contains 14 residues. CDR3 coding DNA: TGTGCCAGCAGCCCGCAGGGACGGGGAGATACGCAGTATTTT. As protein: CASSPQGRGDTQYF.

In its sample, this clonotype was seen a few times. The V call is TRBV7-8, the J call TRBJ1-5; D gene ambiguous. Germline V gene data show CDR1 as SGHVS and CDR2 as FQNEAQ. V was pared by 5 bases and J by 4 bases, with 12 bases between. The CDR3 is 14 amino acids. The CDR3 sequence: CASSRGLANQPQHF. In nucleotides, the CDR3 is TGTGCCAGCAGCCGGGGTCTAGCTAATCAGCCCCAGCATTTT.

V usage is TRBV10-2 and J usage is TRBJ2-5; TRBD2 matches at 8 bases. J lost 7 bases, V lost 0 bases, and 7 bases had no gene match. CDR3 length: 15 residues. Germline V lookup: CDR1 WSHSY, CDR2 SAAADI. In nucleotides, the CDR3 is TGCGCCAGCAGTGAGTCCCATAGCGGGGCGGGGACCCAGTACTTC. Translating gives CASSESHSGAGTQYF.

This clonotype was seen just once. For the CDR3, the DNA is TGTGCCAGCAGCTCTCCGACAGGGTCACTAGCGTTGAGCTCCTACGAGCAGTACTTC. Amino acid sequence: CASSSPTGSLALSSYEQYF. The gene calls are TRBV11-2 and TRBJ2-7; D assignment may be TRBD1 or TRBD2 (7 bases each). The CDR3 is made up of 19 amino acids. The V end lost 4 bases, the J end lost 0 bases, and 25 bases lay between the germline ends. In germline, CDR1 is SGHAT, CDR2 FQNNGV.

This clonotype has a handful of counts. J is TRBJ2-7 and V is TRBV19; either TRBD1 or TRBD2 may supply D (5 bases each). CDR1 and CDR2 (germline): LNHDA, SQIVND (reference sequence). The CDR3 extends over 14 amino acids. V lost 1 base and J 2 bases, leaving 9 bases between the germline ends. The CDR3 protein is CASSIAGTPYEQYF. CDR3 in DNA: TGTGCCAGTAGTATAGCCGGGACCCCCTACGAGCAGTACTTC.

There are many counts of this clonotype. The CDR3 region is CASSLDGSTDTQYF. In DNA form, the CDR3 reads TGCGCCAGCAGCTTGGATGGTAGCACAGATACGCAGTATTTT. The chain has TRBV5-1 and TRBJ2-3; D gene unclear. CDR3 length equals 14 residues. Trimming removed 0 bases from V and 0 bases from J, with 5 bases in between. CDR1 and CDR2 from the germline V gene are SGHRS and YFSETQ.

The table lists this clonotype with a few counts. Here the CDR3 DNA reads TGTGCCAGTGCGGGCAATTCACCCCTCCACTTT. Translating gives CASAGNSPLHF. The chain combines TRBV12-3 or TRBV12-4 with TRBJ1-6; D gene ambiguous. Trimming left V 9 bases short and J 7 bases short, with 7 bases between. This CDR3 spans 11 amino acids.

This clonotype has at least ten counts. J is TRBJ2-3 and V is TRBV12-3 or TRBV12-4; D remains unclear. V was trimmed by 3 bases and J by 14 bases, leaving 15 bases between them. The CDR3 contains 12 residues. CDR3: CASSFDTTRPYF. As DNA, the CDR3 is TGTGCCAGCAGTTTTGACACGACTCGGCCGTATTTT.

This rearrangement joins TRBV6-5 to TRBJ1-2, with a tentative D call TRBD1 (5 bases). The CDR3 is 12 residues long. V was trimmed by 1 base and J by 8 bases, leaving 8 bases between them. The germline gives CDR1 MNHEY, CDR2 SVGAGI. The CDR3 region has the DNA TGTGCCAGCAGTTACTGGGGGTGGGGCTACACCTTC. Encoded protein: CASSYWGWGYTF.

The table lists this clonotype with a few counts. V gene TRBV11-1 combines with J gene TRBJ2-2, with D maybe TRBD2 (6 bases). The germline V gene encodes CDR1 SGHAT and CDR2 FQDESV (reference sequence). V was clipped by 5 bases and J by 0 bases, with 19 bases between them. This CDR3 is 18 amino acids long. CDR3 region: CASSQPGLLLSNTGELFF. For the CDR3, the DNA is TGTGCCAGCAGCCAACCGGGACTCCTACTTTCGAACACCGGGGAGCTGTTTTTT.

The chain is built from TRBV27 and TRBJ2-7; 8 bases match TRBD1. Trimming took 8 bases from V and 3 from J; bases not matched to a gene: 3. This CDR3 has 12 residues. CDR1 is MNHEY, CDR2 SMNVEV, per germline (reference sequence). CDR3 nucleotide sequence: TGTGCCAGCCGGGACAGGCGCTACGAGCAGTACTTC. This encodes CASRDRRYEQYF.